Following are 20 T cell receptor beta chains from one sample sequenced in a study of Tregs in tolerant kidney transplant recipients. Data came from immunoSEQ multiplex PCR; TCRdb stores just in-frame clones and leaves some out. The sample shows about 66,000 clones, about nine tenths of them seen only once. The source material was CD8+ T cells from blood, sampled before the transplant. These receptors came from a human donor who received a combined kidney and bone marrow transplant.

This clone came up once. The chain is built from TRBV21-1 and TRBJ1-5. TRBV21-1 is tagged as a pseudogene. The CDR3 has 16 residues. CDR3 in DNA: TGTGCCAGCAGCAATACTTGGAGGGGAAGCAATCAGCCCCAGCATTTT. It is translated as CASSNTWRGSNQPQHF.

The gene calls are TRBV27 and TRBJ1-6, with a tentative D call TRBD1 (5 bases). With 0 bases removed from V and 11 bases from J, the gap between germline ends came to 11 bases. The germline gives CDR1 MNHEY, CDR2 SMNVEV (reference sequence). This CDR3 is 14 amino acids long. As DNA, the CDR3 is TGTGCCAGCAGTTTATCGCAGGGTTTTGCACCCCTCCACTTT. Protein sequence: CASSLSQGFAPLHF.

The chain recombines TRBV9 with TRBJ1-1; 12 bases line up with TRBD1. Germline values: CDR1 SGDLS, CDR2 YYNGEE. Trimming took 4 bases from V and 4 from J; bases not matched to a gene: 8. The CDR3 consists of 16 residues. The CDR3 sequence: CASSRGQGAGVTEAFF. The CDR3, as DNA: TGTGCCAGCAGCCGGGGACAGGGGGCGGGAGTCACTGAAGCTTTCTTT.

The J gene is TRBJ2-4, the V gene TRBV2; the D gene is possibly TRBD1 (6 bases). Germline CDR1 and CDR2: SNHLY and FYNNEI. The CDR3 extends over 16 amino acids. The V gene lost 6 bases and the J gene lost 2 bases, with 17 bases spanning the gap. The CDR3 DNA reads TGTGCCAGCAGCGATATGGACAGTACCACCAAAAACATTCAGTACTTC. Translating gives CASSDMDSTTKNIQYF.

Notes on this clone: At one end the junction does not follow the germline gene, possibly because of a read error. The rearrangement links TRBV28 to TRBJ1-4; 9 nucleotides agree with TRBD1. Germline V gene sequence: CDR1 MDHEN, CDR2 SYDVKM. The CDR3 contains 20 residues. DNA of the CDR3: TGTGCCAGCAGTTTTTATCTGGGACAGGGTTACATGGGGCAAAATGAAAAGCTGTTTTTT. It encodes CASSFYLGQGYMGQNEKLFF.

This clone occurred once. The rearrangement links TRBV2 to TRBJ2-5, with D maybe TRBD2 (6 bases). CDR3 length equals 14 residues. The germline CDR1 and CDR2 sequences are SNHLY and FYNNEI. Trimming pared 7 bases from V and 5 bases from J, leaving 17 bases between. The CDR3 bases are TGTGCCAGCAAATGGGGGGAGGCCCGGGAGACCCAGTACTTC. As protein: CASKWGEARETQYF.

The CDR3 reads CAVAGGVSYEQYF. For the CDR3, the DNA is TGTGCCGTAGCGGGAGGCGTCTCCTACGAGCAGTACTTC. The rearrangement joins TRBV10-3 to TRBJ2-7; 10 bases are shared with TRBD2. Germline V CDR1 and CDR2: ENHRY, SYGVKD. The CDR3 has 13 residues. J lost 0 bases, V lost 11 bases, and 4 bases had no gene match.

The gene calls are TRBV11-2 and TRBJ2-3; D remains unclear. Germline-derived CDR1 and CDR2 are SGHAT and FQNNGV. This CDR3 comprises 13 residues. Trimming stripped 2 bases from V and 0 bases from J, with 3 bases between. CDR3 in amino acids: CASSLTSTDTQYF. The CDR3, as DNA: TGTGCCAGCAGCTTAACTAGCACAGATACGCAGTATTTT.

The chain is built from TRBV4-3 and TRBJ2-7; 7 bases agree with TRBD1. Losses at the gene ends were 0 bases for V and 0 bases for J; bases not matched to a gene: 2. Germline V lookup: CDR1 LGHNA, CDR2 YSLEER. The CDR3 totals 15 residues. For the CDR3, the DNA is TGCGCCAGCAGCCAAGATAGGGACAGCTCCTACGAGCAGTACTTC. It encodes CASSQDRDSSYEQYF.

This clone has only a few counts. V and J are TRBV4-1 and TRBJ1-5, with 8 bases lining up with TRBD1. The CDR3 extends over 15 amino acids. The germline CDR1 and CDR2 sequences are MGHRA and YSYEKL. Trimming took 0 bases from V and 4 from J; bases not matched to a gene: 2. The CDR3 loop is CASSQEQGANQPQHF. DNA for the CDR3: TGCGCCAGCAGCCAAGAGCAGGGGGCAAATCAGCCCCAGCATTTT.

The chain couples TRBV9 to TRBJ2-1; 11 nucleotides line up with TRBD2. Germline trimming cut 4 bases from V and 3 bases from J; bases unmatched to any gene: 6. The CDR3 extends over 16 amino acids. The germline gives CDR1 SGDLS, CDR2 YYNGEE. CDR3 DNA: TGTGCCAGCAGCCCCCGACTAGCGGGGAACTACAATGAGCAGTTCTTC. This gives the protein CASSPRLAGNYNEQFF.

The rearrangement links TRBV4-3 to TRBJ1-1; tentative D call: TRBD1 (6 bases). This CDR3 contains 13 residues. Between the trimmed V and J ends, which lost 0 bases and 7 bases, there was a span of 9 bases. Germline CDR1 is LGHNA and CDR2 is YSLEER. The CDR3 sequence is CASSQDGTREAFF. The DNA of the CDR3 is TGCGCCAGCAGCCAAGACGGGACACGTGAAGCTTTCTTT.

The V gene is TRBV4-3, the J gene TRBJ2-3, with TRBD1 as a possible D gene (6 bases). This CDR3 has 16 residues. Deletions cut 0 bases from V and 8 bases from J, with 18 bases between. Germline V CDR1 and CDR2: LGHNA, YSLEER. CDR3 residues: CASSQDGRGSGVTQYF. CDR3 sequence (DNA): TGCGCCAGCAGCCAAGATGGAAGGGGGTCAGGGGTTACGCAGTATTTT.

The CDR3 nucleotides are TGTGCCAGCAGTTTAATTGCTGGGGGGGCCACTGAAGCTTTCTTT. Protein: CASSLIAGGATEAFF. V and J are TRBV27 and TRBJ1-1, with a possible D match to TRBD1 (6 bases). CDR3 length: 15 amino acids. Germline V gene lookup returns CDR1 MNHEY and CDR2 SMNVEV (reference sequence). Trimming left V 2 bases short and J 4 bases short, with 14 bases between.

The genes are TRBV28 and TRBJ1-1, with 9 bases fitting TRBD1. The germline gives CDR1 MDHEN, CDR2 SYDVKM. V lost 8 bases to trimming and J lost 5 bases; unmatched junction nucleotides: 9. The CDR3 contains 14 residues. The CDR3 sequence is CASGMTGGWTEAFF. The DNA for the CDR3 is TGTGCCAGCGGAATGACAGGGGGTTGGACTGAAGCTTTCTTT.

V is TRBV4-1 and J is TRBJ2-1; D ambiguous. Per germline, CDR1 MGHRA and CDR2 YSYEKL. This CDR3 is 17 amino acids long. Trimming removed 2 bases at V and 3 bases at J, with 17 bases between. The CDR3 nucleotides are TGCGCCAGCAGCCAATCCAGCAACGGGTACATCTACAATGAGCAGTTCTTC. Protein sequence: CASSQSSNGYIYNEQFF.

This chain joins TRBV30 and TRBJ1-2, with D possibly being TRBD1 (6 bases). Per the germline V gene, CDR1 is GTSNPN and CDR2 is SVGIG (reference sequence). This CDR3 region has 14 residues. Trimming removed 2 bases from V and 7 bases from J, with 17 bases in between. Written as DNA, the CDR3 is TGTGCCTGGAGTTGGGGGGGGCTTAGGGGTGGCTACACCTTC. Translated: CAWSWGGLRGGYTF. Supplemented by reference TRBV30 and TRBJ1-2, the full variable domain reads SQTIHQWPATLVQPVGSPLSLECTVEGTSNPNLYWYRQAAGRGLQLLFYSVGIGQISSEVPQNLSASRPQDRQFILSSKKLLLSDSGFYLCAWSWGGLRGGYTFGSGTRLTVV.

The chain recombines TRBV5-6 with TRBJ2-7, with 8 bases that match TRBD2. CDR1 is SGHDT, CDR2 YYEEEE, per germline. The CDR3 spans 14 residues. V dropped 3 bases and J dropped 3; count of bases not matched to a gene: 5. The CDR3 loop is CASSSGLANYEQYF. The DNA of the CDR3 is TGTGCCAGCAGCTCCGGACTAGCAAACTACGAGCAGTACTTC.

The V gene is TRBV7-6, the J gene TRBJ2-2; a weak D match, TRBD2 (5 bases). The CDR3 has 15 residues. V lost 5 bases and J lost 5, with 15 bases in between. In germline, CDR1 is SGHVS, CDR2 FNYEAQ. CDR3: CASSRIGVGTGELFF. The CDR3 DNA reads as TGTGCCAGCAGCCGAATCGGGGTCGGAACCGGGGAGCTGTTTTTT.

The rearrangement links TRBV11-3 to TRBJ2-1; D is unresolved. The germline V gene has CDR1 SGHNT and CDR2 YENEEA. The CDR3 totals 15 residues. The V end was cut by 5 bases, the J end by 7 bases, with 18 bases between. CDR3 nucleotides: TGTGCCAGCAGCCCACCCTCCGCGGTTAGTAATGAGCAGTTCTTC. This translates into CASSPPSAVSNEQFF.